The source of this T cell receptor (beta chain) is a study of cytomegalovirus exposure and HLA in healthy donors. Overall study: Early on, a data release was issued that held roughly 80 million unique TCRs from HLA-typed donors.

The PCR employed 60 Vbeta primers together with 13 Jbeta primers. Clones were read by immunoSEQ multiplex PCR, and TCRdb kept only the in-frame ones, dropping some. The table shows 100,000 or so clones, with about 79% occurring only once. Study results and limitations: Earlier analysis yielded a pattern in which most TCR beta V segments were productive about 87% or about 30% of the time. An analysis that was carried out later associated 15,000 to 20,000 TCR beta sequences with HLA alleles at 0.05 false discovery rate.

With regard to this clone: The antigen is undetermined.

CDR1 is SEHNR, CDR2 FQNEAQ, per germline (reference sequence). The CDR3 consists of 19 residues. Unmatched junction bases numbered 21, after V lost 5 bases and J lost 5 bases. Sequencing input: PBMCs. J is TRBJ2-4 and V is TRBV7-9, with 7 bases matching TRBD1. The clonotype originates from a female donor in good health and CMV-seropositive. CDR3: CASSPNHSTGPLIQNIQYF. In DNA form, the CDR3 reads TGTGCCAGCAGCCCTAATCACTCGACAGGGCCGCTTATTCAAAACATTCAGTACTTC.